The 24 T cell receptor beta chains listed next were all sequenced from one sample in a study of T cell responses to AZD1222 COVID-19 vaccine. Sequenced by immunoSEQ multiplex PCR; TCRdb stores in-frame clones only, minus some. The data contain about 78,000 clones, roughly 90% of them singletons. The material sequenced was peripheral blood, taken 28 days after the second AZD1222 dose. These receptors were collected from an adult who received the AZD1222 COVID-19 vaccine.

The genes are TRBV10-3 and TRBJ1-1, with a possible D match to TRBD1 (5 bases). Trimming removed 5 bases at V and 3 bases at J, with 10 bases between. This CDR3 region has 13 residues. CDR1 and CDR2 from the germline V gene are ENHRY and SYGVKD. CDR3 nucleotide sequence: TGTGCCATCAGTTTGACAGACGACACTGAAGCTTTCTTT. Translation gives CAISLTDDTEAFF.

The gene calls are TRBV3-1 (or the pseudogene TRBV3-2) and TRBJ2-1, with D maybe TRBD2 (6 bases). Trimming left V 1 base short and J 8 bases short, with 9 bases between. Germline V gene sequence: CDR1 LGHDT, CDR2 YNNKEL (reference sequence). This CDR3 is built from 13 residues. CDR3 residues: CASSQGLGDEQFF. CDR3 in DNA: TGTGCCAGCAGCCAAGGACTAGGGGATGAGCAGTTCTTC.

The CDR3 loop reads CASGQARNYGYTF. CDR3 DNA sequence: TGTGCCAGCGGGCAGGCCCGTAACTATGGCTACACCTTC. The chain recombines TRBV28 with TRBJ1-2; D gene uncertain. The CDR3 consists of 13 residues. CDR1 is MDHEN and CDR2 is SYDVKM in the germline V gene. Trimming cost V 8 bases and J 1 base, with 11 bases left between them.

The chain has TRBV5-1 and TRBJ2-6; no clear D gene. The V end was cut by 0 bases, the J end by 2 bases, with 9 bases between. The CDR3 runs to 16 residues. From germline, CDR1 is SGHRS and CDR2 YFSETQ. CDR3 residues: CASSLAVRTGANVLTF. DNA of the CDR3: TGCGCCAGCAGCTTGGCCGTCAGGACTGGGGCCAACGTCCTGACTTTC.

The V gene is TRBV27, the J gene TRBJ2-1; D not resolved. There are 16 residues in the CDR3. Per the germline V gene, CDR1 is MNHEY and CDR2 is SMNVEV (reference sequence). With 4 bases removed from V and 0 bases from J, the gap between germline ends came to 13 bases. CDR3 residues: CASSSYRGSSYNEQFF. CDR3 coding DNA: TGTGCCAGCAGTTCCTACCGAGGTAGCTCCTACAATGAGCAGTTCTTC.

CDR3 sequence: CASSRGNTDTQYF. The CDR3 DNA reads TGTGCCAGCAGTAGGGGGAACACAGATACGCAGTATTTT. The V call is TRBV12-3 or TRBV12-4, the J call TRBJ2-3; weak D call: TRBD1 (6 bases). V gave up 5 bases and J gave up 2 bases, with 8 bases separating them. The CDR3 runs 13 residues.

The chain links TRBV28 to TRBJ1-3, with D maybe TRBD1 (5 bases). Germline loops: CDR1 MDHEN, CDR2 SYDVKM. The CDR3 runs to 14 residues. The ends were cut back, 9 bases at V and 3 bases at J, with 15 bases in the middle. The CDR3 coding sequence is TGTGCCAGTATGGGGGGTAGCGTTGGAAACACCATATATTTT. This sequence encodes CASMGGSVGNTIYF.

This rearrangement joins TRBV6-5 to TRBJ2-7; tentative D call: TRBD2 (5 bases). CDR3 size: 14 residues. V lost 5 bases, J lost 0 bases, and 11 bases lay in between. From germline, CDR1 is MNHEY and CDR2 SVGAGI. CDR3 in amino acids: CASSRTDSSYEQYF. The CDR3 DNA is TGTGCCAGCAGTCGAACGGACTCCTCCTACGAGCAGTACTTC.

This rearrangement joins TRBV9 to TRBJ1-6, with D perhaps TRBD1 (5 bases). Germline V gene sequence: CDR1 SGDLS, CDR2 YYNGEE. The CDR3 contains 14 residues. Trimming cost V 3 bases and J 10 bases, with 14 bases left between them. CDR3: CASSAPGVRSPLHF. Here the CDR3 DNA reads TGTGCCAGCAGCGCCCCGGGGGTCAGATCACCCCTCCACTTT. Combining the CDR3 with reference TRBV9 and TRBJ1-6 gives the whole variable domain DSGVTQTPKHLITATGQRVTLRCSPRSGDLSVYWYQQSLDQGLQFLIQYYNGEERAKGNILERFSAQQFPDLHSELNLSSLELGDSALYFCASSAPGVRSPLHFGNGTRLTVT.

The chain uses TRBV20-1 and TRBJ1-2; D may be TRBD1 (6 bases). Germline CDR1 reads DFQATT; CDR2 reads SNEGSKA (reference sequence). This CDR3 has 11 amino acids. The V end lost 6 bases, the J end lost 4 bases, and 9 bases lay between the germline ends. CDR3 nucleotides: TGCAGTGCCAAGGACAGCTATGGCTACACCTTC. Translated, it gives CSAKDSYGYTF.

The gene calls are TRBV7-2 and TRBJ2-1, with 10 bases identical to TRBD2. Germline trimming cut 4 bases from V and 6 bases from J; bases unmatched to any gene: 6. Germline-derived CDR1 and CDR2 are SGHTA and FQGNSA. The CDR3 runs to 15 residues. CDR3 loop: CASSSLAGGLNEQFF. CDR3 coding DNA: TGTGCCAGCAGCTCCTTAGCGGGGGGTCTCAATGAGCAGTTCTTC. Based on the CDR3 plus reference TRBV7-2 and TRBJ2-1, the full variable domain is GAGVSQSPSNKVTEKGKDVELRCDPISGHTALYWYRQSLGQGLEFLIYFQGNSAPDKSGLPSDRFSAERTGGSVSTLTIQRTQQEDSAVYLCASSSLAGGLNEQFFGPGTRLTVL.

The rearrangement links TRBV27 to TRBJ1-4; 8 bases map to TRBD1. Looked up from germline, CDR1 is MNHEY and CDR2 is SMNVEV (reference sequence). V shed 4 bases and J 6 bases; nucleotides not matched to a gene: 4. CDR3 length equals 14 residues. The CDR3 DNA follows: TGTGCCAGCAGTTCCAGGGGGCAGGATGAAAAACTGTTTTTT. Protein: CASSSRGQDEKLFF.

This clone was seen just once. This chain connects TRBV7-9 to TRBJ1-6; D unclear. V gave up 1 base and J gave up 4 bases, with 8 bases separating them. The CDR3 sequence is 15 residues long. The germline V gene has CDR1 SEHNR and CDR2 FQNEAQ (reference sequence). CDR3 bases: TGTGCCAGCAGCTTAGATCTTTCTTATAATTCACCCCTCCACTTT. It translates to CASSLDLSYNSPLHF.

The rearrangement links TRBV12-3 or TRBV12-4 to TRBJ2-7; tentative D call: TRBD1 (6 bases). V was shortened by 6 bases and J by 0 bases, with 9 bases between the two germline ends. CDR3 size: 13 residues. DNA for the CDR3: TGTGCCAGCAGATCGACAGGCTCCTACGAGCAGTACTTC. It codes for CASRSTGSYEQYF.

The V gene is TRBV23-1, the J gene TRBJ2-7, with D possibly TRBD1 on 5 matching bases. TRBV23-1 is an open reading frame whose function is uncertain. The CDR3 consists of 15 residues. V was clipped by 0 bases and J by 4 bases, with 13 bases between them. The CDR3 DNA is TGCGCCAGCAGTCAATCGGGCAGGGTTGGATACGAGCAGTACTTC. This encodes CASSQSGRVGYEQYF.

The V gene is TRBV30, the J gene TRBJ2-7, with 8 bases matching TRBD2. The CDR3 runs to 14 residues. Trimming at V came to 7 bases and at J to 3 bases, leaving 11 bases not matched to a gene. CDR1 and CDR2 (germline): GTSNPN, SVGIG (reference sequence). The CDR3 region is CASNRGGRLYEQYF. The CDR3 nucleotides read TGTGCCTCCAATCGGGGGGGCAGGCTCTACGAGCAGTACTTC. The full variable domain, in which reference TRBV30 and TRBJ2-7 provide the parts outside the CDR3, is SQTIHQWPATLVQPVGSPLSLECTVEGTSNPNLYWYRQAAGRGLQLLFYSVGIGQISSEVPQNLSASRPQDRQFILSSKKLLLSDSGFYLCASNRGGRLYEQYFGPGTRLTVT.

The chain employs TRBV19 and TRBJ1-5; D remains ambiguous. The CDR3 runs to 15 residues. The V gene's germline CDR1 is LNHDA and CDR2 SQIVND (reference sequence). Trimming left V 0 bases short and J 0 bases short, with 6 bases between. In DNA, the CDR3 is TGTGCCAGTAGTATAGAAAGGTATAGCAATCAGCCCCAGCATTTT. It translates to CASSIERYSNQPQHF.

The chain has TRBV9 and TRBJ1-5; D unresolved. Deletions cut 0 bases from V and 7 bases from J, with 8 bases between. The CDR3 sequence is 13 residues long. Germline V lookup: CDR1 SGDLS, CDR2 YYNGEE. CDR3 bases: TGTGCCAGCAGCGTAGAGGGTCGGCAGCCCCAGCATTTT. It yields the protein CASSVEGRQPQHF.

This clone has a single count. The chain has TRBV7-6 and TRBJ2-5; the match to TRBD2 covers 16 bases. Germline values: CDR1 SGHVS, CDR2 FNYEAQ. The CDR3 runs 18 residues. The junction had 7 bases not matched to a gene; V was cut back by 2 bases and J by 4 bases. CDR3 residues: CASSLMGLAGGSRETQYF. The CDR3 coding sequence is TGTGCCAGCAGCTTAATGGGACTAGCGGGGGGGAGTCGAGAGACCCAGTACTTC.

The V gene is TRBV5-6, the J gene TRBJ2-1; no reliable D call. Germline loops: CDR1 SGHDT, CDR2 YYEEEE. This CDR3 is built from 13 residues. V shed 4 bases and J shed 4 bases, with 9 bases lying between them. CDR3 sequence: CASSLGGYNEQFF. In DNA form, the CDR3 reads TGTGCCAGCAGCCTCGGTGGTTACAATGAGCAGTTCTTC.

For the CDR3, the DNA is TGTGCCAGCAGCCCACAGGGACCCGCCTACGAGCAGTACTTC. Its protein product is CASSPQGPAYEQYF. The rearrangement uses TRBV25-1 and TRBJ2-7; weak D call: TRBD1 (6 bases). Germline V gives CDR1 MGHDK, CDR2 SYGVNS. Trimming stripped 6 bases from V and 2 bases from J, with 14 bases between. The CDR3 spans 14 residues.

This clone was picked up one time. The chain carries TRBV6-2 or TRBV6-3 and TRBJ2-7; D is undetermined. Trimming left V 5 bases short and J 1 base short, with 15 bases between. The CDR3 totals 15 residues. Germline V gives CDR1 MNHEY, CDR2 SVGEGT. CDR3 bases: TGTGCCAGCAGTCCCCAGAAGCTCCTTTCCTACGAGCAGTACTTC. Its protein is CASSPQKLLSYEQYF.

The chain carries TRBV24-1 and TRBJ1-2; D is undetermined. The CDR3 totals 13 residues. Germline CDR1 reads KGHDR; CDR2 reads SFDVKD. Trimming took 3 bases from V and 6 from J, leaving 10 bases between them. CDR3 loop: CATSDPQDNGYTF. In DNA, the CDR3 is TGTGCCACCAGTGATCCTCAGGATAATGGCTACACCTTC.

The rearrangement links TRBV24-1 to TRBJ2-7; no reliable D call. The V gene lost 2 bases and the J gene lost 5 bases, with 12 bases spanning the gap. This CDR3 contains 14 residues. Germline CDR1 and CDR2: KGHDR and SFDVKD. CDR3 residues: CATSDSSGTHEQYF. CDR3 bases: TGTGCCACCAGTGATTCTTCAGGAACCCACGAGCAGTACTTC.